The 28 T cell receptor beta chains below were found in one sample sequenced in a study of blood T cells in healthy people across ages. Then a second PCR, running roughly 6 to 12 cycles, was carried out with a sample-barcoded 5' primer and a J-beta primer mix. TCRdb re-called the 5' RACE reads through MiXCR, storing one row per CDR3 protein. The sample consists of some 900,000 distinct CDR3 sequences, roughly 52% of them appearing once. The sequenced sample consisted of blood. These receptor sequences come from a man younger than 40 in good health.

This clonotype was detected ten times or more. The junction and the germline gene differ at one end; a read error may be behind it. The genes are TRBV5-1 and TRBJ1-1; 8 nucleotides match TRBD1. CDR3 length: 14 amino acids. Germline V CDR1 and CDR2: SGHRS, YFSETQ. The CDR3, as DNA: TGTGCCAGCAGTTTGGGACAGGTGAACACTGAAGCTTTCTTT. It codes for CASSLGQVNTEAFF.

The chain uses TRBV27 and TRBJ1-5, with a tentative D call TRBD1 (6 bases). This CDR3 is 15 amino acids long. Germline V gives CDR1 MNHEY, CDR2 SMNVEV (reference sequence). Deletions cut 9 bases from V and 3 bases from J, with 18 bases between. CDR3 in DNA: TGTGCCAGATTGCCGGGACAAGTCCCCAATCAGCCCCAGCATTTT. This sequence encodes CARLPGQVPNQPQHF.

This clonotype was picked up a small number of times. V is TRBV10-3 and J is TRBJ2-3; 9 nucleotides agree with TRBD2. CDR3 length equals 14 residues. Germline V gene sequence: CDR1 ENHRY, CDR2 SYGVKD. The CDR3 spells CVAGGSHSTDTQYF. The DNA of the CDR3 is TGTGTGGCGGGGGGGTCCCATAGCACAGATACGCAGTATTTT.

This clonotype was seen more than once but under ten times. The chain is built from TRBV27 and TRBJ2-4; weak D call: TRBD1 (5 bases). With the DNA end fitting TRBJ2-7 better, the J assignment may be wrong. The CDR3 runs to 14 residues. The germline V gene encodes CDR1 MNHEY and CDR2 SMNVEV (reference sequence). CDR3 protein: CASSLFRVGSEQYF. Here the CDR3 DNA reads TGTGCCAGCAGTTTATTCAGGGTAGGAAGCGAGCAGTACTTC.

The chain has TRBV2 and TRBJ2-3; tentative D call: TRBD1 (6 bases). V lost 3 bases and J 0 bases, leaving 10 bases between the germline ends. This CDR3 is 15 amino acids long. CDR1 and CDR2 from the germline V gene are SNHLY and FYNNEI. CDR3 DNA sequence: TGTGCCAGCAGTGAGCGGCAGGGGAGCACAGATACGCAGTATTTT. Translated: CASSERQGSTDTQYF.

The chain uses TRBV20-1 and TRBJ2-1; D ambiguous. V gave up 0 bases and J gave up 8 bases, with 8 bases separating them. CDR1 DFQATT and CDR2 SNEGSKA come from the germline V gene (reference sequence). CDR3 length: 12 amino acids. This chain's CDR3 is CSARDFGDEQFF. The DNA of the CDR3 is TGCAGTGCTAGAGATTTCGGAGATGAGCAGTTCTTC.

The V gene is TRBV29-1, the J gene TRBJ1-2; 9 nucleotides line up with TRBD1. CDR1 is SQVTM and CDR2 is ANQGSEA in the germline V gene. Unmatched junction bases numbered 4, after V lost 0 bases and J lost 8 bases. The CDR3 sequence is 13 residues long. The CDR3 here is CSVEEGQGSGYTF. The CDR3 DNA is TGCAGCGTTGAAGAGGGACAGGGTAGCGGCTACACCTTC.

The rearrangement joins TRBV7-2 to TRBJ2-4; D remains ambiguous. The better agreement between TRBJ2-7 and the DNA end casts doubt on the J call. The CDR3 runs to 13 residues. Germline values: CDR1 SGHTA, CDR2 FQGNSA. The CDR3 nucleotides read TGTGCCAGCAGCGTCAATGTTGCCTACGAGCAGTACTTC. Translation gives CASSVNVAYEQYF.

This clonotype was found a few times. The rearrangement uses TRBV5-1 and TRBJ1-1, with TRBD1 matching 7 bases. The CDR3 has 14 residues. CDR1 and CDR2 (germline): SGHRS, YFSETQ. V was clipped by 0 bases and J by 4 bases; unmatched bases: 3. CDR3 sequence (DNA): TGCGCCAGCAGCTTGGAGGAGGGGGCCACTGAAGCTTTCTTT. Protein: CASSLEEGATEAFF.

In its sample, this clonotype was seen a few times. The J gene is TRBJ2-7, the V gene TRBV10-3; the match to TRBD2 covers 12 bases. The J segment lost 5 bases and the V segment lost 0 bases, leaving 2 bases of the junction unmatched. The germline V gene has CDR1 ENHRY and CDR2 SYGVKD. The CDR3 length is 15 residues. Written as DNA, the CDR3 is TGTGCCATCAGTGAGTCGTCTAGCGGGGGGGACGAGCAGTACTTC. This translates into CAISESSSGGDEQYF.

This clonotype was seen a handful of times. The chain combines TRBV13 with TRBJ2-7, with D hard to call. The DNA end favors TRBJ2-5, so the J call may be wrong. The germline V gene has CDR1 PRHDT and CDR2 FYEKMQ (reference sequence). This CDR3 has 12 amino acids. The CDR3 region has the DNA TGTGCCAGCAGCTTAGCCGTCACGACCCAGTACTTC. This gives the protein CASSLAVTTQYF.

This clonotype was counted only a few times. This sequence joins TRBV27 and TRBJ1-5; 7 nucleotides match TRBD1. The CDR3 spans 18 residues. J was trimmed by 5 bases and V by 0 bases; bases with no gene match: 13. The germline gives CDR1 MNHEY, CDR2 SMNVEV (reference sequence). The CDR3 coding sequence is TGTGCCAGCAGTTTATCGAATACCAGGGGGATTAGTCATCAGCCCCAGCATTTT. This translates into CASSLSNTRGISHQPQHF.

In this sample, this clonotype turned up many times. The genes are TRBV12-3 or TRBV12-4 and TRBJ1-5; D is undetermined. V lost 6 bases, J lost 0 bases, and 3 bases lay in between. The length of the CDR3 is 12 residues. CDR3 DNA sequence: TGTGCCAGCAGGGGTAGCAATCAGCCCCAGCATTTT. It codes for CASRGSNQPQHF.

Concerning this clonotype: A read error may produce the germline difference seen at one junction end. The rearrangement links TRBV4-1 to TRBJ2-7; 12 bases agree with TRBD1. CDR3 size: 16 residues. Looked up from germline, CDR1 is MGHRA and CDR2 is YSYEKL. Here the CDR3 DNA reads TGCGCCAGCAGCCAAGATACCGGGACAGGGGGCTACAAGCAGTACTTC. Translating gives CASSQDTGTGGYKQYF.

The chain carries TRBV7-2 and TRBJ2-7; D unresolved. From germline, CDR1 is SGHTA and CDR2 FQGNSA. The CDR3 has 14 amino acids. V was cut by 4 bases and J by 3 bases, with 13 bases left in between. CDR3 coding DNA: TGTGCCAGCAGCTCCAACCGGGCCAACTACGAGCAGTACTTC. Its protein product is CASSSNRANYEQYF.

The chain recombines TRBV6-5 with TRBJ2-1; TRBD2 matches 10 bases. Losses at the gene ends were 5 bases for V and 8 bases for J; bases not matched to a gene: 6. The V gene's germline CDR1 is MNHEY and CDR2 SVGAGI. The CDR3 covers 14 residues. This CDR3 reads CASSPQSGGDEQFF. The CDR3 nucleotides are TGTGCCAGCAGTCCCCAAAGCGGGGGGGATGAGCAGTTCTTC.

V and J are TRBV7-2 and TRBJ1-5, with a tentative D call TRBD1 (5 bases). From germline, CDR1 is SGHTA and CDR2 FQGNSA. The CDR3 runs 17 residues. V was pared by 5 bases and J by 0 bases, with 17 bases between. The DNA for the CDR3 is TGTGCCAGCAGCCTAGTCTCAGGGCCGAATAGCAATCAGCCCCAGCATTTT. Translated: CASSLVSGPNSNQPQHF.

The sample holds many counts of this clonotype. The chain joins TRBV7-6 to TRBJ2-7, with 7 nucleotides matching TRBD1. This CDR3 is built from 13 residues. The trim removed 6 bases at V and 1 base at J, leaving 3 bases unmatched. Germline V gene sequence: CDR1 SGHVS, CDR2 FNYEAQ. The CDR3 reads CASSWGQSYEQYF. Here the CDR3 DNA reads TGTGCCAGCAGTTGGGGACAGTCCTACGAGCAGTACTTC.

The chain recombines TRBV2 with TRBJ2-1, with D uncertain. V lost 4 bases and J 9 bases, leaving 7 bases between the germline ends. CDR1 and CDR2 from the germline V gene are SNHLY and FYNNEI. The CDR3 spans 11 residues. In nucleotides, the CDR3 is TGTGCCAGCAGTGGGGTTGCTGAGCAGTTCTTC. Translated, it gives CASSGVAEQFF.

This clonotype came up once. The V and J genes are TRBV7-3 and TRBJ2-3; 7 bases are shared with TRBD1. The CDR3 runs to 15 residues. The germline CDR1 and CDR2 sequences are SGHTA and FQGTGA. With 0 bases clipped from V and 4 bases from J, the junction kept 4 bases outside the gene matches. In DNA, the CDR3 is TGTGCCAGCAGCTTAACAGGGGGCGCGTCAGATACGCAGTATTTT. Protein product: CASSLTGGASDTQYF. The full variable domain, with the rest looked up from reference TRBV7-3 and TRBJ2-3, is GAGVSQTPSNKVTEKGKYVELRCDPISGHTALYWYRQSLGQGPEFLIYFQGTGAADDSGLPNDRFFAVRPEGSVSTLKIQRTERGDSAVYLCASSLTGGASDTQYFGPGTRLTVL.

The J gene is TRBJ2-5, the V gene TRBV29-1; 9 bases line up with TRBD1. CDR3 length: 14 amino acids. V lost 6 bases and J lost 7; bases outside the gene matches: 12. In germline, CDR1 is SQVTM, CDR2 ANQGSEA. The CDR3 is CSVLARTGVGTQYF. The CDR3 bases are TGCAGCGTACTGGCGCGGACAGGGGTGGGGACCCAGTACTTC.

The chain couples TRBV15 to TRBJ2-1; TRBD2 matches at 10 bases. The trim removed 0 bases at V and 13 bases at J, leaving 15 bases unmatched. This CDR3 spans 17 amino acids. The germline CDR1 and CDR2 sequences are LNHNV and YYDKDF (reference sequence). The CDR3 reads CATSRERSGGEQETQFF. The CDR3, as DNA: TGTGCCACCAGCAGAGAACGGAGCGGGGGGGAACAAGAGACCCAGTTCTTC.

This clonotype turned up a few times. This CDR3 reads CASSLFKSGNKNIQYF. CDR3 DNA sequence: TGTGCCAGCAGCTTATTCAAGAGCGGAAACAAAAACATTCAGTACTTC. The chain carries TRBV11-3 and TRBJ2-4; perhaps TRBD2 as D (5 bases). Germline V gene sequence: CDR1 SGHNT, CDR2 YENEEA. This CDR3 contains 16 residues. V lost 2 bases and J lost 3, with 14 bases in between.

The genes are TRBV28 and TRBJ2-7; D remains ambiguous. The germline V gene encodes CDR1 MDHEN and CDR2 SYDVKM. The CDR3 is made up of 14 amino acids. Deletions cut 6 bases from V and 3 bases from J, with 15 bases between. CDR3 protein: CASRTRRALYEQYF. Here the CDR3 DNA reads TGTGCCAGCAGAACACGACGGGCCCTCTACGAGCAGTACTTC.

At least ten counts were recorded for this clonotype. This chain links TRBV3-1 with TRBJ1-4; perhaps TRBD1 as D (5 bases). Between the trimmed V and J ends, which lost 2 bases and 8 bases, there was a span of 12 bases. CDR3 length: 14 amino acids. Germline assignment: CDR1 LGHDT and CDR2 YNNKEL (reference sequence). Written as DNA, the CDR3 is TGTGCCAGCAGCCAACAGGGAAGAGGGGAAAAACTGTTTTTT. Its protein product is CASSQQGRGEKLFF.

This clonotype was counted between two and nine times. CDR3 sequence: CASSLGAVSSYNEQFF. The CDR3 DNA follows: TGTGCCAGCAGCTTAGGGGCAGTAAGCTCCTACAATGAGCAGTTCTTC. This chain joins TRBV7-8 and TRBJ2-1; the D is unclear. The CDR3 length is 16 residues. V was trimmed by 1 base and J by 0 bases, leaving 10 bases between them. The germline V gene has CDR1 SGHVS and CDR2 FQNEAQ.

The chain links TRBV6-5 to TRBJ2-3; 7 nucleotides line up with TRBD1. Germline trimming cut 6 bases from V and 5 bases from J; bases unmatched to any gene: 11. The CDR3 sequence is 15 residues long. CDR1 and CDR2 from the germline V gene are MNHEY and SVGAGI. The CDR3 spells CASRSQGSNRDTQYF. CDR3 coding DNA: TGTGCCAGCAGGTCACAGGGGTCGAATCGAGATACGCAGTATTTT.

This clonotype was seen a few times. The chain uses TRBV20-1 and TRBJ2-7, with 9 positions matching TRBD1. CDR1 is DFQATT and CDR2 is SNEGSKA in the germline V gene (reference sequence). CDR3 length: 13 amino acids. The V and J ends lost 6 bases and 6 bases, in that order; junction bases with no gene match: 9. In DNA, the CDR3 is TGCAGTGCGACCGGGACAGGGAAGGGCGAGCAGTACTTC. Its translation: CSATGTGKGEQYF.